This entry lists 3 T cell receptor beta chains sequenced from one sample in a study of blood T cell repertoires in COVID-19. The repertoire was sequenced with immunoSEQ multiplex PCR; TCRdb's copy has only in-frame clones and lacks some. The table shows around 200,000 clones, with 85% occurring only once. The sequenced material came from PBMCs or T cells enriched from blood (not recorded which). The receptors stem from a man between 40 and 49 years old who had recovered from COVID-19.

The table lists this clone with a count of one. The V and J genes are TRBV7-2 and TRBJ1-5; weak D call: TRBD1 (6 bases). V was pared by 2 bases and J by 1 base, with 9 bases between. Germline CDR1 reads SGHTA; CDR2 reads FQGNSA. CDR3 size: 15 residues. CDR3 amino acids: CASSLKGVSNQPQHF. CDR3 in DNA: TGTGCCAGCAGCTTAAAGGGGGTCAGCAATCAGCCCCAGCATTTT.

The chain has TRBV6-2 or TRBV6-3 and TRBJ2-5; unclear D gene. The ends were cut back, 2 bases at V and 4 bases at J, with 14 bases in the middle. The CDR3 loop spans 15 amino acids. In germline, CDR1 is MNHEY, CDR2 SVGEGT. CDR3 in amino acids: CASSYQQPGGETQYF. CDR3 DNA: TGTGCCAGCAGTTACCAACAACCGGGTGGAGAGACCCAGTACTTC.

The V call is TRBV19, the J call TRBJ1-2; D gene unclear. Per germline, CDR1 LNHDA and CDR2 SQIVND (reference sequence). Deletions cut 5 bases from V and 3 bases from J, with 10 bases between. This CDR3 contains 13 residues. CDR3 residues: CASSASGHYGYTF. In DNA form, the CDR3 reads TGTGCCAGTAGTGCCTCCGGTCACTATGGCTACACCTTC.